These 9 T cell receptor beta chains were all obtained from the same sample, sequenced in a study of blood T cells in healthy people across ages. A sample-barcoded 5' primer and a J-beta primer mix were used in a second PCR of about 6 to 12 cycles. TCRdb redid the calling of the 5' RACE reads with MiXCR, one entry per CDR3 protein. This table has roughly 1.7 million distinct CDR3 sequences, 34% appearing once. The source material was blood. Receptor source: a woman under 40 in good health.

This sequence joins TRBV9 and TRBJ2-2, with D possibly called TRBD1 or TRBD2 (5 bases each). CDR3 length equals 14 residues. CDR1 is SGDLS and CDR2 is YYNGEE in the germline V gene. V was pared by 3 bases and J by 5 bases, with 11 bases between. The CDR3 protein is CASSERGETGELFF. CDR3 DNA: TGTGCCAGCAGCGAGAGAGGGGAGACCGGGGAGCTGTTTTTT.

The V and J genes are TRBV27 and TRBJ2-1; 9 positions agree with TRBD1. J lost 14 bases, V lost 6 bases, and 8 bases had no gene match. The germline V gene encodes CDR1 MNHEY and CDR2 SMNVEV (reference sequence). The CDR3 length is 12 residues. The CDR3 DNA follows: TGTGCCAGCAGAAATTGGACAGGGGCAGAGTTCTTC. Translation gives CASRNWTGAEFF.

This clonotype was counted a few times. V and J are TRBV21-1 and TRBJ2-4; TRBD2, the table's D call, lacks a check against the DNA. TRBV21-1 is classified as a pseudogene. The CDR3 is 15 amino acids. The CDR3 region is CASSKAWAGGGIQYF. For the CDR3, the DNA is TGTGCCAGCAGCAAAGCTTGGGCCGGCGGTGGGATTCAGTACTTC.

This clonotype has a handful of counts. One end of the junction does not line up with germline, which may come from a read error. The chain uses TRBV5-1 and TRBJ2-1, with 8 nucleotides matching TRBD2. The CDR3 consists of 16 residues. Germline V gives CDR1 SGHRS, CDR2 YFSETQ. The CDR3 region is CASSLITSGSYNEQFF. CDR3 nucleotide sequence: TGTGCCAGCAGCTTAATCACTAGCGGAAGTTACAATGAGCAGTTCTTC.

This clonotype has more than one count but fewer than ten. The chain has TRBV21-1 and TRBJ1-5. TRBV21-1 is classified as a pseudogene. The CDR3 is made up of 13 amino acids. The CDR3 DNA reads TGTGCCTCTCGCGGGCTAGAAGGTCAGCCCCAGCATTTT. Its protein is CASRGLEGQPQHF.

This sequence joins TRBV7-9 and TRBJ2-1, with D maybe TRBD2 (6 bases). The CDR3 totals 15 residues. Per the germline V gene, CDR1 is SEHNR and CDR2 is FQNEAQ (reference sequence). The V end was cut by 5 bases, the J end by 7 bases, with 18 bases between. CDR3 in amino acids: CASSLGAGPLNEQFF. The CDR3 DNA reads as TGTGCCAGCAGCCTAGGGGCGGGGCCACTGAATGAGCAGTTCTTC.

CDR3 residues: CASSPREDREYGYTF. CDR3 DNA: TGCGCCAGCAGCCCGAGGGAGGACAGGGAGTATGGCTACACCTTC. This chain connects TRBV4-1 to TRBJ1-2; 8 bases match TRBD1. Trimming at V came to 4 bases and at J to 5 bases, leaving 9 bases not matched to a gene. CDR1 and CDR2 from the germline V gene are MGHRA and YSYEKL. The CDR3 runs to 15 residues.

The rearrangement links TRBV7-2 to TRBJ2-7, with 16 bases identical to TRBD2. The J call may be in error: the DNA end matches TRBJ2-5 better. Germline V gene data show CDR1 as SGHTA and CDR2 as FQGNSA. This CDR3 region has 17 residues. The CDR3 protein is CASSRGLAGGPDETQYF. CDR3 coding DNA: TGTGCCAGCAGCCGGGGACTAGCGGGAGGGCCCGACGAGACCCAGTACTTC.

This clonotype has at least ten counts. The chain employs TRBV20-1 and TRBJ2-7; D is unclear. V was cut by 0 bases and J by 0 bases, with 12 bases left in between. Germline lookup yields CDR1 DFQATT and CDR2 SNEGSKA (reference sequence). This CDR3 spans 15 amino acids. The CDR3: CSARDRPLSSYEQYF. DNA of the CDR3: TGCAGTGCTAGAGATAGACCCTTGAGCTCCTACGAGCAGTACTTC.